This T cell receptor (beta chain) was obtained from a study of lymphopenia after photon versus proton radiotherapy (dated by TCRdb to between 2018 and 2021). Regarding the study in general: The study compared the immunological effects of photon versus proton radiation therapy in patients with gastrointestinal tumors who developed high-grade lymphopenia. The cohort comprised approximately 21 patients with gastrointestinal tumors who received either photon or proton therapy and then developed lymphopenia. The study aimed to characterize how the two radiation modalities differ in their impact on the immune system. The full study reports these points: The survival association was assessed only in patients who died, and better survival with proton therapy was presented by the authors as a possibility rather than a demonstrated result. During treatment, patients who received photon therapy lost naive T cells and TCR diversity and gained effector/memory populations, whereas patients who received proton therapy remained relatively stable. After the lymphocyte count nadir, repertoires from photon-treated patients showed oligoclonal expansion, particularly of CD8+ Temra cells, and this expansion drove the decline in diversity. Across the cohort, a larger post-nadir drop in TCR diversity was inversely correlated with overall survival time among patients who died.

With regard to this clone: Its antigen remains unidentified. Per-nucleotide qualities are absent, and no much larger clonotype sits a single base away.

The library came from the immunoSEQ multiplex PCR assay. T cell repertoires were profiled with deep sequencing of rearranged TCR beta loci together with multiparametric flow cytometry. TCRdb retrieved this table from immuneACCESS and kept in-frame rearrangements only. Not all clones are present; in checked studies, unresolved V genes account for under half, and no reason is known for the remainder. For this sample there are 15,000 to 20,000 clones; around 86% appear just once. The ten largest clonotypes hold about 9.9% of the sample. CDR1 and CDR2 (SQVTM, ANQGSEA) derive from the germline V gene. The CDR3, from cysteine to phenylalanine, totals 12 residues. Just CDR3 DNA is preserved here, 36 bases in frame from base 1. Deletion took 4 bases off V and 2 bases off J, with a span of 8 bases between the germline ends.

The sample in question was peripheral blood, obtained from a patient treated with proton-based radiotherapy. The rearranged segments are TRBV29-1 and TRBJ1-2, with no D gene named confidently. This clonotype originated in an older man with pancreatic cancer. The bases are TGCAGCGTTGGGGAGCAGAACTATGGCTACACCTTC. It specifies CSVGEQNYGYTF.